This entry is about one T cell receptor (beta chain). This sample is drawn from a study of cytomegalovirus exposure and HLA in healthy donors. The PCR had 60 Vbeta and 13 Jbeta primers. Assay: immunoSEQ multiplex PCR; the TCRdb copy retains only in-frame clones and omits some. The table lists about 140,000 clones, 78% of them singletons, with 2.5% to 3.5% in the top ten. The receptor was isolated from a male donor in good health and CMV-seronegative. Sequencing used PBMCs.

The CDR3 DNA is TGTGCCAGCTCACCAGTGGCCGGACAGTCTGGAAACACCATATATTTT. This sequence encodes CASSPVAGQSGNTIYF. The V and J genes are TRBV18 and TRBJ1-3, with a possible D match to TRBD1 (6 bases). Germline CDR1 is KGHSH and CDR2 is LQKENI. Trimming stripped 2 bases from V and 1 base from J, with 12 bases between. The CDR3 consists of 16 residues.